The rows below give T cell receptor beta chains drawn from one sample of a study of blood T cell dynamics during melanoma immunotherapy. Measured with immunoSEQ multiplex PCR; TCRdb has only the in-frame clones, and not every one. The profile shows 8,500 to 10,000 clones, approximately 83% of them singletons. Sequenced here: blood, sampled from a patient treated with checkpoint blockade. These receptors all stem from a human donor with melanoma. CDR3s include the opening cysteine and the closing phenylalanine or tryptophan. Each record gives: V gene, J gene, clone size, CDR3 protein. A row's size may be missing; if present it is once, few, many or a size class.

TRBV7-8,TRBJ1-5,.,CASSLARGARSSNQPQHF
TRBV2,TRBJ2-6,.,CASSEGAGANVLTF
TRBV10-2,TRBJ1-5,.,CASTEAGFGQPQHF
TRBV2,TRBJ1-6,.,CARTGQGDSPLHF
TRBV7-9,TRBJ1-4,.,CASSLTGSLEKLFF
TRBV2,TRBJ1-3,.,CASTFTRDTIYF
TRBV9,TRBJ2-1,.,CASSSLAGDPYNEQFF
TRBV4-1,TRBJ2-2,once,CASSQPSRDRSGELFF
TRBV6-5,TRBJ1-1,.,CASSLGGANTEAFF
TRBV9,TRBJ1-3,.,CASSVALGSGNTIYF
TRBV19,TRBJ1-2,.,CASWEDRGYGYTF
TRBV30,TRBJ2-1,.,CAWGQGTEQFF
TRBV18,TRBJ2-7,.,CASSPYEGEMDEQYF
TRBV11-3,TRBJ2-2,.,CASSLGFAGGGELFF
TRBV5-1,TRBJ2-5,once,CASSGGNRGETQYF
TRBV29-1,TRBJ2-1,.,CSVEARGTFYDYNEQFF
TRBV20-1,TRBJ2-1,.,CSATTSVEQFF
TRBV10-1,TRBJ2-1,.,CASSRTSGGALNEQFF
TRBV2,TRBJ2-7,.,CASIGARTGAYEQYF
TRBV2,TRBJ2-7,few,CASSVKGYEQYF
TRBV5-1,TRBJ1-2,.,CASSLDPGGLGYTF
TRBV7-9,TRBJ2-7,.,CASSLVVGGSYEQYF
TRBV2,TRBJ2-5,.,CASRAWRGTQETQYF
TRBV5-8,TRBJ2-5,.,CASSFQETQYF
TRBV9,TRBJ1-1,.,CASSATGTENTEAFF
TRBV9,TRBJ2-7,.,CASSERAGASYEQYF
TRBV10-2,TRBJ1-1,.,CASRDRGGMNTEAFF
TRBV11-1,TRBJ2-3,.,CANSQRLAGGTDTQYF
TRBV5-6,TRBJ2-7,.,CASSKRLTTGQESYEQYF
TRBV11-2,TRBJ2-7,.,CASSLAGRAYEQYF
TRBV18,TRBJ2-7,.,CASSMGQGGSYEQYF
TRBV6-1,TRBJ1-5,.,CASGGNQPQHF
TRBV7-9,TRBJ2-3,.,CASSLSFLDTQYF
TRBV5-1,TRBJ2-2,.,CASRQATAAGTGELFF
TRBV6-1,TRBJ2-7,few,CAAHPGQGIEQYF
TRBV16,TRBJ1-5,.,CASSQSGQGSQPQHF
TRBV5-1,TRBJ1-5,.,CASNQGHPNQPQHF